This T cell receptor beta chain originates from a study of CD8+ T cells in alopecia areata. Treatment indicated: oral pan-JAK inhibitor, 5-10 mg twice daily. The CDR3 totals 13 residues. Deletions cut 4 bases from V and 2 bases from J, with 10 bases between. Germline-derived CDR1 and CDR2 are GTSNPN and SVGIG (reference sequence). It was cDNA, reverse transcribed from extracted RNA, that served as the sequencing template. Using immunoSEQ multiplex PCR, the repertoire was profiled, and TCRdb retains in-frame clones only, with some absent. In the table there are about 300,000 clones, about three fifths of which are singletons.

Sequenced here: CD4+ T cells sorted from blood, sampled at week 24, from a patient treated with tofacitinib. This TCR was sampled from a human donor with alopecia areata. V and J are TRBV30 and TRBJ2-3, with D unclear. The CDR3 DNA sequence: TGTGCCTGGAATCGGGTAAACACAGATACGCAGTATTTT. It codes for CAWNRVNTDTQYF.